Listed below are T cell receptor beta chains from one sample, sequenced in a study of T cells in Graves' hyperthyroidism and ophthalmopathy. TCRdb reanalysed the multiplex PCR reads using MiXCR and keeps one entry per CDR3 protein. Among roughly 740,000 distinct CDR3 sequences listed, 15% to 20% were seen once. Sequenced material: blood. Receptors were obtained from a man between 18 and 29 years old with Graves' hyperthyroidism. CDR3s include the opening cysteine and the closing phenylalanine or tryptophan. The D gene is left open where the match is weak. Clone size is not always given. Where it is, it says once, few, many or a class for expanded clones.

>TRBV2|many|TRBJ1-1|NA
CASRVFSNTEAFF
TGTGCCAGCCGGGTTTTCTCGAACACTGAAGCTTTCTTT
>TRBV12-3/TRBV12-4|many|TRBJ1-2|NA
CASSSQSPNYGYTF
TGTGCCAGCAGTTCACAGAGTCCTAACTATGGCTACACCTTC
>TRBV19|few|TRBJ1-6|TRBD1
CASRQPGQYNSPLHF
TGTGCCAGTAGACAACCGGGACAGTATAATTCACCCCTCCACTTT
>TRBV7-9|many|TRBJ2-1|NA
CASRGSGIDEQFF
TGTGCCAGCAGGGGGTCAGGGATCGATGAGCAGTTCTTC
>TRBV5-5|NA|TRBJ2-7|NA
CASSLESGASYEQYF
TGTGCCAGCAGCTTGGAGAGTGGCGCCTCCTACGAGCAGTACTTC
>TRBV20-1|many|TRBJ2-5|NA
CSPTYFREETQYF
TGCAGTCCCACTTACTTCAGGGAGGAGACCCAGTACTTC
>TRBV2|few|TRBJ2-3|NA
CASRETLGGTDTQYF
TGTGCCAGCAGAGAGACTCTTGGGGGCACAGATACGCAGTATTTT
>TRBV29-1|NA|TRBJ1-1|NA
CSVYQGTEAFF
TGCAGCGTTTACCAGGGGACTGAAGCTTTCTTT
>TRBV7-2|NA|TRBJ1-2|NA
CASSLGGAVYGYTF
TGTGCCAGCAGCTTAGGGGGTGCGGTCTATGGCTACACCTTC
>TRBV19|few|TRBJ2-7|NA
CASSKLWTTSYEQYF
TGTGCCAGTAGTAAACTGTGGACAACAAGCTACGAGCAGTACTTC
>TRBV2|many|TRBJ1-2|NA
CASGSTNYGYTF
TGTGCCAGCGGGAGCACTAACTATGGCTACACCTTC
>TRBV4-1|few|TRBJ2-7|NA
CASSITTSRGAYEQYF
TGCGCCAGCAGCATAACTACCTCCCGCGGGGCCTACGAGCAGTACTTC
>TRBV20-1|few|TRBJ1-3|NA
CSASDAGNTIYF
TGCAGTGCTAGTGACGCCGGAAACACCATATATTTT
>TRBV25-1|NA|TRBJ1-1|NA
CASSGGGGFTEAFF
TGTGCCAGCAGTGGCGGGGGGGGCTTCACTGAAGCTTTCTTT
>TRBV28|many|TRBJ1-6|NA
CASRPTGLYNSPLHF
TGTGCCAGCAGACCTACAGGGTTGTACAATTCACCCCTCCACTTT
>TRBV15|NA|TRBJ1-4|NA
CATSRDPGPHNEKLFF
TGTGCCACCAGCAGGGACCCGGGGCCTCATAATGAAAAACTGTTTTTT
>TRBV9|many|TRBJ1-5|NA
CASPTGGVSPSNQPQHF
TGTGCCAGCCCAACTGGGGGAGTCAGTCCAAGCAATCAGCCCCAGCATTTT
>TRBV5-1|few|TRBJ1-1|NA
CASSLDSRPNTEAFF
TGCGCCAGCAGCTTGGATAGCAGGCCGAACACTGAAGCTTTCTTT
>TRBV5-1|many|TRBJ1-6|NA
CASRFFATINSPLHF
TGCGCCAGCCGCTTCTTTGCCACAATCAATTCACCCCTCCACTTT
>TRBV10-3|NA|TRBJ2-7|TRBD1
CAITGTDLNEQYF
TGTGCCATCACGGGGACAGACCTGAACGAGCAGTACTTC
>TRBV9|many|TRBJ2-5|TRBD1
CASSVAHRTGFRETQYF
TGTGCCAGCAGCGTAGCACACCGGACAGGGTTTCGTGAGACCCAGTACTTC
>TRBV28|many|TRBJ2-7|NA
CASSFGRIYEQYF
TGTGCCAGCAGTTTCGGACGGATCTACGAGCAGTACTTC
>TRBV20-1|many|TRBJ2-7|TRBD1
CSASGGYEQYF
TGCAGTGCCTCAGGGGGCTACGAGCAGTACTTC
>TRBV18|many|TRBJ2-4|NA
CASSPPSTQKNIQYF
TGTGCCAGCTCACCACCTTCGACACAAAAAAACATTCAGTACTTC
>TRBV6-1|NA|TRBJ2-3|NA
CASNPPGTDTQYF
TGTGCCAGCAATCCACCAGGCACAGATACGCAGTATTTT
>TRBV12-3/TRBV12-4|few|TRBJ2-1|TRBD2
CASSFRTSGKFSEQFF
TGTGCCAGCAGTTTCCGGACTAGCGGGAAATTCAGTGAGCAGTTCTTC
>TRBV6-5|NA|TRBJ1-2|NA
CASSYAQTVSYTF
TGTGCCAGCAGTTACGCCCAGACGGTATCCTACACCTTC
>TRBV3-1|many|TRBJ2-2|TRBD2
CASSQSGSHTGELFF
TGTGCCAGCAGCCAAAGCGGGAGTCACACCGGGGAGCTGTTTTTT
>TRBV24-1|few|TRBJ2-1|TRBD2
CATSDLTSGRTDEQFF
TGTGCCACCAGTGATCTCACCAGCGGGAGGACCGATGAGCAGTTCTTC
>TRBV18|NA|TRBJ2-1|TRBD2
CASSPLLAAGEDEQFF
TGTGCCAGCTCACCCCTGCTAGCGGCGGGGGAGGATGAGCAGTTCTTC
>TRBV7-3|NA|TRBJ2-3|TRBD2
CASSLLAGSVTDTQYF
TGTGCCAGCAGCTTATTAGCGGGATCCGTCACAGATACGCAGTATTTT
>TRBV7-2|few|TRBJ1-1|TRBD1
CASSASRGRTEAFF
TGTGCCAGCAGCGCATCCAGGGGGCGAACTGAAGCTTTCTTT
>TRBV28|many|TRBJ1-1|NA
CASSFPLGGTEAFF
TGTGCCAGCAGTTTCCCCCTGGGGGGCACTGAAGCTTTCTTT
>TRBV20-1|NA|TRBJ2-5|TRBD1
CSASRGRETQYF
TGCAGTGCTAGTAGGGGGCGAGAGACCCAGTACTTC
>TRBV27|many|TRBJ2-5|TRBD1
CASGDRGQETQYF
TGTGCCAGCGGGGACAGGGGGCAAGAGACCCAGTACTTC
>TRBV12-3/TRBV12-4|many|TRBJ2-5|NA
CASSFSGGEETQYF
TGTGCCAGCAGTTTCTCCGGCGGAGAAGAGACCCAGTACTTC
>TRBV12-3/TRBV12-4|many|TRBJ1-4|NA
CASSLTGEKLFF
TGTGCCAGCAGTTTAACGGGTGAAAAACTGTTTTTT
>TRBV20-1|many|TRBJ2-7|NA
CSAGPSYEQYF
TGCAGTGCCGGACCTTCCTACGAGCAGTACTTC
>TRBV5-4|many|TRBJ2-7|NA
CASSLRGRYEQYF
TGTGCCAGCAGCTTGAGAGGGCGGTACGAGCAGTACTTC
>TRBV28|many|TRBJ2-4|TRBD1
CASSTGGAKNIQYF
TGTGCCAGCAGTACAGGGGGAGCCAAAAACATTCAGTACTTC
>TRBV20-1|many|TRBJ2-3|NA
CSASGVAEDTQYF
TGCAGTGCTAGTGGCGTAGCGGAAGATACGCAGTATTTT